This is a list of T cell receptor beta chains from one sample in a study of T cells after posttransplantation cyclophosphamide. Sequencing was performed with immunoSEQ multiplex PCR; in TCRdb, only in-frame clones are kept and a portion is missing. The sample lists 10,000 to 13,000 clones, 85% to 95% seen once, with nearly 0.3% in the top ten. Sequencing was performed on naive CD8+ T cells sorted from PBMCs. These receptors all stem from a man younger than 40 in good health and a related stem cell transplant donor. CDR3s include the opening cysteine and the closing phenylalanine or tryptophan. Fields, in order: CDR3 length, V gene, D gene, J gene, CDR3 DNA, CDR3 protein. D genes are given only for firm matches.

>13|TRBV5-4|TRBD1|TRBJ2-5
TGTGCCAGCAGCTCAAGGGACAGGGAGACCCAGTACTTC
CASSSRDRETQYF
>14|TRBV4-1|.|TRBJ2-7
TGCGCCAGCAGCCAAGATGGGGCGGGATACGAGCAGTACTTC
CASSQDGAGYEQYF
>17|TRBV5-6|.|TRBJ1-4
TGTGCCAGCAGCTTGAGTGCTACAGGAAGGGTCCGGGTAAAACTGTTTTTT
CASSLSATGRVRVKLFF
>16|TRBV11-2|TRBD1|TRBJ2-5
TGTGCCAGCAGCCCTCGAGGGACAGGGGTATTAGAGACCCAGTACTTC
CASSPRGTGVLETQYF
>13|TRBV28|.|TRBJ2-7
TGTGCCAGCAGTCCCGACGGACTCTACGAGCAGTACTTC
CASSPDGLYEQYF
>13|TRBV19|TRBD1|TRBJ1-1
TGTGCCAGTTCGACAGGGGGGAACACTGAAGCTTTCTTT
CASSTGGNTEAFF
>14|TRBV19|.|TRBJ1-5
TGTGCCAGTAGTGTAAGAACAGGGAATCAGCCCCAGCATTTT
CASSVRTGNQPQHF
>15|TRBV5-6|.|TRBJ2-1
TGTGCCAGCAGCTTGGCCCCCAGGCCCCCCAATGAGCAGTTCTTC
CASSLAPRPPNEQFF
>16|TRBV28|TRBD1|TRBJ1-4
TGTGCCAGCAGTACGGACAGGGAGCCCCTTCGTGAAAAACTGTTTTTT
CASSTDREPLREKLFF
>14|TRBV4-3|TRBD1|TRBJ1-2
TGCGCCAGCAGCCCAAGGACAGGGATCTATGGCTACACCTTC
CASSPRTGIYGYTF
>17|TRBV28|TRBD1|TRBJ2-2
TGTGCCAGCAGTTTAACGGACAGGGCGGGAAACACCGGGGAGCTGTTTTTT
CASSLTDRAGNTGELFF
>15|TRBV4-1|TRBD1|TRBJ1-5
TGCGCCAGCAGCCAAGGACAGGGCGGGAATCAGCCCCAGCATTTT
CASSQGQGGNQPQHF
>15|TRBV6-5|.|TRBJ1-3
TGTGCCAGCAGTTACCAAGGGACTGGTGGAAACACCATATATTTT
CASSYQGTGGNTIYF
>14|TRBV11-2|TRBD1|TRBJ2-5
TGTGCCAGCAGCTTGGGGACAGTAAAAGAGACCCAGTACTTC
CASSLGTVKETQYF
>16|TRBV7-8|TRBD1|TRBJ1-4
TGTGCCAGCAGCCCCTGGGGACAGGGGTCTGGTGAAAAACTGTTTTTT
CASSPWGQGSGEKLFF
>12|TRBV7-8|.|TRBJ2-7
TGTGCCAGCAGCTTCAGGGAATACGAGCAGTACTTC
CASSFREYEQYF
>13|TRBV6-5|.|TRBJ2-3
TGTGCCAGCAGTTCGGGGTCAGCCGATACGCAGTATTTT
CASSSGSADTQYF
>15|TRBV5-6|TRBD1|TRBJ2-7
TGTGCCAGCAGCCAGGGACAGGCCTTCTCCTACGAGCAGTACTTC
CASSQGQAFSYEQYF